The 5 T cell receptor beta chains below all came from one sample that was sequenced in a study of T cell repertoires in cytomegalovirus infection. No cognate antigen is known for these TCRs. Each CDR3 protein gets one entry after TCRdb re-called the reads with MiXCR. The sample lists a few hundred thousand distinct CDR3 sequences; roughly a third were seen once. The specimen was cultured PBMCs, collected from culture after CMV antigen stimulation. Every receptor here comes from a human donor in good health (CMV status not recorded). Some clones in this sample may be carry-over from other donors' samples.

At least ten counts were recorded for this clonotype. The V gene is TRBV7-2, the J gene TRBJ1-5; D perhaps matches TRBD1 (6 bases). CDR1 SGHTA and CDR2 FQGNSA come from the germline V gene. The CDR3 is 14 amino acids. Trimming removed 4 bases at V and 0 bases at J, with 7 bases between. The CDR3 nucleotides are TGTGCCAGCAGCTCAGGGGTTAGCAATCAGCCCCAGCATTTT. It yields the protein CASSSGVSNQPQHF.

The V call is TRBV19, the J call TRBJ1-1; D not resolved. Trimming left V 0 bases short and J 4 bases short, with 6 bases between. The CDR3 totals 13 residues. Per germline, CDR1 LNHDA and CDR2 SQIVND (reference sequence). The CDR3 DNA reads as TGTGCCAGTAGTATAGAAATGGGCACTGAAGCTTTCTTT. The encoded protein is CASSIEMGTEAFF.

The chain joins TRBV7-2 to TRBJ2-2; D is uncertain. V lost 4 bases, J lost 1 base, and 4 bases lay in between. CDR1 and CDR2 (germline): SGHTA, FQGNSA. CDR3 length: 13 amino acids. For the CDR3, the DNA is TGTGCCAGCAGCTCCCGGAACACCGGGGAGCTGTTTTTT. This translates into CASSSRNTGELFF.

The chain combines TRBV20-1 with TRBJ1-2; unclear D gene. Germline V CDR1 and CDR2: DFQATT, SNEGSKA (reference sequence). CDR3 length: 13 amino acids. Deletions cut 4 bases from V and 2 bases from J, with 11 bases between. The CDR3 protein is CSAKEYKNYGYTF. The CDR3 DNA follows: TGCAGTGCTAAGGAGTATAAAAACTATGGCTACACCTTC.

This clonotype appeared a single time. This chain links TRBV4-1 with TRBJ1-1; D is uncertain. V lost 7 bases, J lost 5 bases, and 11 bases lay in between. Looked up from germline, CDR1 is MGHRA and CDR2 is YSYEKL. The CDR3 is 12 residues long. In DNA, the CDR3 is TGCGCCAGCACGGGTTTAGGTACTGAAGCTTTCTTT. This encodes CASTGLGTEAFF.